The 27 T cell receptor beta chains below come from one sample, sequenced in a study of somatic mutations in cytotoxic T cells in rheumatoid arthritis. TCRdb's copy holds only in-frame clones and misses some; the assay was immunoSEQ multiplex PCR. The sample has approximately 17,000 clones; around 75% are singletons. The specimen was CD8+ T cells sorted from blood. These receptors came from an adult with rheumatoid arthritis.

V and J are TRBV7-9 and TRBJ1-2, with D possibly matching TRBD1 (5 bases). Germline V gives CDR1 SEHNR, CDR2 FQNEAQ (reference sequence). The length of the CDR3 is 15 residues. Trimming shortened V by 2 bases and J by 2 bases, and 12 bases separated the two germline ends. The CDR3 region is CASSLLEGRNYGYTF. CDR3 nucleotide sequence: TGTGCCAGCAGCTTATTGGAGGGGAGGAACTATGGCTACACCTTC.

This chain links TRBV5-4 with TRBJ1-1, with D unclear. The CDR3 consists of 11 residues. Trimming took 0 bases from V and 7 from J, leaving 4 bases between them. Germline values: CDR1 SGHNT, CDR2 YYREEE (reference sequence). This chain's CDR3 is CASSLGYEAFF. CDR3 sequence (DNA): TGTGCCAGCAGCTTGGGGTATGAAGCTTTCTTT.

J is TRBJ2-7 and V is TRBV19; the match to TRBD1 covers 7 bases. V dropped 4 bases and J dropped 1; count of bases not matched to a gene: 4. CDR3 length: 14 residues. Per the germline V gene, CDR1 is LNHDA and CDR2 is SQIVND (reference sequence). CDR3 region: CASSTGGFSYEQYF. In nucleotides, the CDR3 is TGTGCCAGTAGTACAGGGGGTTTTTCCTACGAGCAGTACTTC.

The CDR3, as DNA: TGTGCCAGTAGTAGGAGCACAGATACGCAGTATTTT. Translated, it gives CASSRSTDTQYF. The gene calls are TRBV19 and TRBJ2-3; no firm D call. This CDR3 has 12 amino acids. Looked up from germline, CDR1 is LNHDA and CDR2 is SQIVND (reference sequence). Trimming removed 4 bases at V and 0 bases at J, with 2 bases between.

V and J are TRBV6-6 and TRBJ1-5; D gene uncertain. Trimming took off 8 bases at V and 4 bases at J, with 18 bases between the two ends. The germline CDR1 and CDR2 sequences are MNHNY and SVGAGI (reference sequence). There are 15 residues in the CDR3. CDR3 nucleotide sequence: TGTGCCAGCGGGCCGACGGCAGGTCGAAATCAGCCCCAGCATTTT. This translates into CASGPTAGRNQPQHF.

The rearrangement links TRBV4-1 to TRBJ1-2, with a possible D match to TRBD1 (6 bases). Between the trimmed V and J ends, which lost 4 bases and 8 bases, there was a span of 20 bases. This CDR3 is 15 amino acids long. Germline V gene sequence: CDR1 MGHRA, CDR2 YSYEKL. The CDR3 reads CASSPPRTDLRGYTF. The CDR3 region has the DNA TGCGCCAGCAGCCCCCCCCGGACAGATCTGCGAGGCTACACCTTC.

The chain has TRBV7-9 and TRBJ2-1; 9 bases match TRBD2. CDR3 length: 16 residues. V shed 5 bases and J 9 bases; nucleotides not matched to a gene: 14. Germline assignment: CDR1 SEHNR and CDR2 FQNEAQ (reference sequence). CDR3 sequence: CASSADGGGAFREQFF. The CDR3 DNA sequence: TGTGCCAGCAGCGCTGATGGCGGGGGGGCCTTCCGTGAGCAGTTCTTC.

CDR3 sequence: CASSLAGVGADTQYF. The DNA for the CDR3 is TGCGCCAGCAGCTTAGCAGGGGTGGGAGCAGATACGCAGTATTTT. The gene calls are TRBV5-1 and TRBJ2-3; D perhaps matches TRBD1 (6 bases). CDR3 length: 15 residues. V was shortened by 2 bases and J by 4 bases, with 14 bases between the two germline ends. CDR1 is SGHRS, CDR2 YFSETQ, per germline. The entire variable domain, with the rest obtained from reference TRBV5-1 and TRBJ2-3, is as follows: KAGVTQTPRYLIKTRGQQVTLSCSPISGHRSVSWYQQTPGQGLQFLFEYFSETQRNKGNFPGRFSGRQFSNSRSEMNVSTLELGDSALYLCASSLAGVGADTQYFGPGTRLTVL.

V gene TRBV5-1 combines with J gene TRBJ1-1, with D unresolved. The V gene lost 4 bases and the J gene lost 1 base, with 23 bases spanning the gap. The length of the CDR3 is 18 residues. The germline gives CDR1 SGHRS, CDR2 YFSETQ. In DNA, the CDR3 is TGCGCCAGCAGCATCGACATCTCGCGGACCGTAGCGAACACTGAAGCTTTCTTT. Its translation is CASSIDISRTVANTEAFF.

The chain uses TRBV30 and TRBJ1-5, with D perhaps TRBD1 (5 bases). Germline CDR1 reads GTSNPN; CDR2 reads SVGIG (reference sequence). The CDR3 totals 15 residues. Trimming shortened V by 1 base and J by 0 bases, and 10 bases separated the two germline ends. For the CDR3, the DNA is TGTGCCTGGAGTGAGGGGTCTTATAGCAATCAGCCCCAGCATTTT. Encoded protein: CAWSEGSYSNQPQHF.

The gene calls are TRBV4-1 and TRBJ2-7; either TRBD1 or TRBD2 may supply D (6 bases each). The CDR3 extends over 16 amino acids. With 0 bases removed from V and 5 bases from J, the gap between germline ends came to 17 bases. CDR1 and CDR2 (germline): MGHRA, YSYEKL. The CDR3 DNA follows: TGCGCCAGCAGCCAAGATCCCGGGACAAGGGAGGACGAGCAGTACTTC. Translated, it gives CASSQDPGTREDEQYF.

This chain joins TRBV18 and TRBJ2-4; 7 nucleotides agree with TRBD1. V lost 5 bases to trimming and J lost 8 bases; unmatched junction nucleotides: 12. Germline-derived CDR1 and CDR2 are KGHSH and LQKENI. This CDR3 is 15 amino acids long. The CDR3 DNA is TGTGCCAGCTCAGAGTGGGACAGCCCCCGGGACATTCAGTACTTC. This translates into CASSEWDSPRDIQYF.

This clone came up a few times. The chain recombines TRBV13 with TRBJ1-1, with D uncertain. Germline V gives CDR1 PRHDT, CDR2 FYEKMQ (reference sequence). The CDR3 runs to 13 residues. The V gene lost 5 bases and the J gene lost 2 bases, with 9 bases spanning the gap. DNA for the CDR3: TGTGCCAGCAGCCTAACCCAAAACACTGAAGCTTTCTTT. Protein product: CASSLTQNTEAFF.

This chain links TRBV6-1 with TRBJ1-1, with unresolved D. Looked up from germline, CDR1 is MNHNS and CDR2 is SASEGT. V was trimmed by 9 bases and J by 4 bases, leaving 9 bases between them. The CDR3 spans 11 residues. The CDR3 loop reads CASLFGTEAFF. The CDR3 DNA sequence: TGTGCCAGTCTCTTCGGCACTGAAGCTTTCTTT.

The rearrangement uses TRBV30 and TRBJ2-3; D unclear. Looked up from germline, CDR1 is GTSNPN and CDR2 is SVGIG (reference sequence). The V end was cut by 2 bases, the J end by 4 bases, with 13 bases between. There are 14 residues in the CDR3. This CDR3 is CAWSLGVGADTQYF. The CDR3 coding sequence is TGTGCCTGGAGTCTCGGAGTTGGGGCAGATACGCAGTATTTT.

V usage is TRBV9 and J usage is TRBJ1-1; TRBD1 matches at 8 bases. The V and J ends lost 0 bases and 5 bases, in that order; junction bases with no gene match: 3. CDR3 size: 14 residues. The germline V gene has CDR1 SGDLS and CDR2 YYNGEE. The CDR3 sequence: CASSVGYRGTEAFF. The CDR3 coding sequence is TGTGCCAGCAGCGTAGGATACAGGGGGACTGAAGCTTTCTTT.

This clone appeared a few times. V usage is TRBV29-1 and J usage is TRBJ1-2; D possibly corresponds to TRBD1 (6 bases). CDR1 is SQVTM and CDR2 is ANQGSEA in the germline V gene. The germline V and J ends were trimmed by 4 bases and 5 bases, with 8 bases remaining between them. The CDR3 runs 11 residues. The CDR3 reads CSVGTEYGYTF. The CDR3 bases are TGCAGCGTTGGGACAGAGTATGGCTACACCTTC.

The chain is built from TRBV9 and TRBJ1-6; TRBD1 aligns across 7 bases. V trimming: 3 bases; J trimming: 2 bases; junction bases outside the gene matches: 5. Germline CDR1 is SGDLS and CDR2 is YYNGEE. The CDR3 contains 16 residues. CDR3 protein: CASSARGDPYNSPLHF. The CDR3 DNA reads as TGTGCCAGCAGCGCCAGGGGGGACCCCTATAATTCACCCCTCCACTTT.

V usage is TRBV9 and J usage is TRBJ1-1; a possible D gene is TRBD1 (6 bases). The V gene lost 3 bases and the J gene lost 0 bases, with 21 bases spanning the gap. CDR3 length equals 18 residues. CDR1 and CDR2 from the germline V gene are SGDLS and YYNGEE. CDR3 in amino acids: CASSDPSLTGGMNTEAFF. In DNA, the CDR3 is TGTGCCAGCAGCGACCCTAGTCTGACAGGCGGAATGAACACTGAAGCTTTCTTT.

The J gene is TRBJ1-2, the V gene TRBV5-6; D is unclear. The CDR3 covers 11 residues. V shed 2 bases and J shed 8 bases, with 7 bases lying between them. The germline gives CDR1 SGHDT, CDR2 YYEEEE. The CDR3 region has the DNA TGTGCCAGCAGCTTCAGTAGCGGCTACACCTTC. This encodes CASSFSSGYTF.

The chain combines TRBV28 with TRBJ1-4; D not certain. Trimming cost V 5 bases and J 7 bases, with 17 bases left between them. The CDR3 runs 15 residues. Germline V CDR1 and CDR2: MDHEN, SYDVKM. CDR3 nucleotides: TGTGCCAGCAGTGTTACCCCCGGGAGCAGTGAAAAACTGTTTTTT. This encodes CASSVTPGSSEKLFF.

This chain joins TRBV27 and TRBJ1-1; D remains ambiguous. Germline CDR1 is MNHEY and CDR2 is SMNVEV (reference sequence). The germline V and J ends were trimmed by 0 bases and 1 base, with 6 bases remaining between them. The CDR3 extends over 14 amino acids. The CDR3 region has the DNA TGTGCCAGCAGTTTATCAGCAGGGAACACTGAAGCTTTCTTT. Encoded protein: CASSLSAGNTEAFF.

The CDR3 bases are TGCGCCAGCGCCGCGGAGGCCCAGTACTTC. It yields the protein CASAAEAQYF. The chain is built from TRBV10-2 and TRBJ2-5, with D possibly TRBD2 on 5 matching bases. Per germline, CDR1 WSHSY and CDR2 SAAADI. The CDR3 extends over 10 amino acids. The germline V and J ends were trimmed by 8 bases and 9 bases, with 10 bases remaining between them.

The chain recombines TRBV19 with TRBJ1-5; 7 bases align to TRBD1. The CDR3 has 16 residues. Trimming cost V 3 bases and J 5 bases; bases outside gene matches: 10. Germline CDR1 LNHDA, CDR2 SQIVND (reference sequence). The CDR3 nucleotides are TGTGCCAGTAGTATCCCAGACAGGGAGGGATATCAGCCCCAGCATTTT. Translating gives CASSIPDREGYQPQHF.

The chain's CDR3 is CASSLDEAGRETQYF. The CDR3 nucleotides are TGTGCCAGCAGCTTAGATGAAGCAGGGCGCGAGACCCAGTACTTC. This chain uses TRBV11-2 with TRBJ2-5; D might be TRBD1 (5 bases). This CDR3 is 15 amino acids long. Germline-derived CDR1 and CDR2 are SGHAT and FQNNGV. Trimming cost V 0 bases and J 5 bases, with 13 bases left between them.

The rearrangement links TRBV20-1 to TRBJ2-1, with D perhaps TRBD1 (6 bases). The CDR3 sequence is 11 residues long. Germline CDR1 reads DFQATT; CDR2 reads SNEGSKA (reference sequence). Between the trimmed V and J ends, which lost 5 bases and 10 bases, there was a span of 12 bases. Here the CDR3 reads CSAERGQEQFF. CDR3 nucleotides: TGCAGTGCTGAACGAGGACAGGAGCAGTTCTTC.

This chain connects TRBV27 to TRBJ2-3, with D possibly TRBD1 on 6 matching bases. Per the germline V gene, CDR1 is MNHEY and CDR2 is SMNVEV (reference sequence). The V end was cut by 5 bases, the J end by 4 bases, with 16 bases between. CDR3 length: 15 amino acids. DNA of the CDR3: TGTGCCAGCAGTCGCCTACAGGGTGTTGCAGATACGCAGTATTTT. Its protein is CASSRLQGVADTQYF.